The 11 T cell receptor beta chains in this list originate from one sample, sequenced in a study of CD8+ T cells in alopecia areata. cDNA reverse transcribed from extracted RNA served as the sequencing template. The data were produced by immunoSEQ multiplex PCR, yet TCRdb's version contains in-frame clones alone and is incomplete. Of 120,000 or so clones detected, about 50% appear once; the ten largest clones hold roughly a tenth. Sequenced: NKG2D-low CD8+ T cells sorted from blood. These receptors originate from a human donor with alopecia areata.

The rearrangement links TRBV29-1 to TRBJ2-1; perhaps D is TRBD1 or TRBD2 (5 bases each). The ends were cut back, 3 bases at V and 0 bases at J, with 9 bases in the middle. The CDR3 length is 14 residues. The V gene's germline CDR1 is SQVTM and CDR2 ANQGSEA. The CDR3 is CSVDAGSSYNEQFF. In nucleotides, the CDR3 is TGCAGCGTTGATGCAGGGAGCTCCTACAATGAGCAGTTCTTC.

The gene calls are TRBV5-1 and TRBJ2-7, with D unresolved. Germline V gives CDR1 SGHRS, CDR2 YFSETQ. The CDR3 contains 12 residues. V was shortened by 0 bases and J by 4 bases, with 5 bases between the two germline ends. The CDR3 protein is CASSLVPYEQYF. CDR3 bases: TGCGCCAGCAGCTTGGTCCCGTACGAGCAGTACTTC. Variable domain in full (rest from reference TRBV5-1 and TRBJ2-7): KAGVTQTPRYLIKTRGQQVTLSCSPISGHRSVSWYQQTPGQGLQFLFEYFSETQRNKGNFPGRFSGRQFSNSRSEMNVSTLELGDSALYLCASSLVPYEQYFGPGTRLTVT.

There are a few counts of this clone. V is TRBV29-1 and J is TRBJ1-2; D perhaps matches TRBD1 (5 bases). Trimming pared 6 bases from V and 2 bases from J, leaving 13 bases between. The CDR3 is 13 residues long. Germline loops: CDR1 SQVTM, CDR2 ANQGSEA. The CDR3 bases are TGCAGCGTCCTTGGTGGGGGGAACTATGGCTACACCTTC. It codes for CSVLGGGNYGYTF.

The chain couples TRBV29-1 to TRBJ2-1, with D hard to call. Deletions cut 7 bases from V and 5 bases from J, with 12 bases between. This CDR3 is 12 amino acids long. Germline assignment: CDR1 SQVTM and CDR2 ANQGSEA. The CDR3: CSATPGNNEQFF. CDR3 coding DNA: TGCAGCGCCACCCCCGGAAACAATGAGCAGTTCTTC.

The rearrangement joins TRBV27 to TRBJ2-7, with 8 bases lining up with TRBD2. V shed 0 bases and J 2 bases; nucleotides not matched to a gene: 6. This CDR3 has 16 residues. The V gene's germline CDR1 is MNHEY and CDR2 SMNVEV (reference sequence). CDR3 loop: CASSLSSAGGPYEQYF. As DNA, the CDR3 is TGTGCCAGCAGTTTATCGAGCGCGGGGGGACCCTACGAGCAGTACTTC.

The chain recombines TRBV19 with TRBJ2-7; D ambiguous. CDR3 length: 12 residues. Trimming pared 7 bases from V and 7 bases from J, leaving 14 bases between. Germline V lookup: CDR1 LNHDA, CDR2 SQIVND (reference sequence). The CDR3 nucleotides read TGTGCCAGTACCCGGCCAGGCGATGAGCAGTACTTC. Translation: CASTRPGDEQYF.

This rearrangement joins TRBV27 to TRBJ2-7; perhaps TRBD1 as D (5 bases). The CDR3 consists of 13 residues. The V and J ends lost 3 bases and 5 bases respectively, with 11 bases between them. Germline loops: CDR1 MNHEY, CDR2 SMNVEV (reference sequence). CDR3 DNA: TGTGCCAGCAGTTTCGGGCAGGGCGACGAGCAGTACTTC. Its translation: CASSFGQGDEQYF.

This chain links TRBV30 with TRBJ1-5; D perhaps matches TRBD1 (6 bases). The CDR3 contains 13 residues. Between the trimmed V and J ends, which lost 2 bases and 6 bases, there was a span of 11 bases. The germline gives CDR1 GTSNPN, CDR2 SVGIG (reference sequence). The chain's CDR3 is CAWSSGGSQPQHF. The CDR3, as DNA: TGTGCCTGGAGTTCGGGGGGCAGTCAGCCCCAGCATTTT. The full variable domain, its missing parts supplied by reference TRBV30 and TRBJ1-5, is SQTIHQWPATLVQPVGSPLSLECTVEGTSNPNLYWYRQAAGRGLQLLFYSVGIGQISSEVPQNLSASRPQDRQFILSSKKLLLSDSGFYLCAWSSGGSQPQHFGDGTRLSIL.

This clone occurred a few times. The V and J genes are TRBV2 and TRBJ2-1, with D perhaps TRBD2 (6 bases). The germline V gene has CDR1 SNHLY and CDR2 FYNNEI. Trimming removed 4 bases from V and 6 bases from J, with 13 bases in between. The CDR3 length is 14 residues. For the CDR3, the DNA is TGTGCCAGCAGTGTGGGGGGATTGGGCAATGAGCAGTTCTTC. Protein: CASSVGGLGNEQFF.

This clone came up a few times. This chain connects TRBV29-1 to TRBJ1-2; D is unresolved. This CDR3 has 13 residues. V was clipped by 8 bases and J by 2 bases, with 15 bases between them. The germline gives CDR1 SQVTM, CDR2 ANQGSEA. The CDR3 DNA sequence: TGCAGCATCCACGGTACCAAAAACTATGGCTACACCTTC. It encodes CSIHGTKNYGYTF.

This chain uses TRBV27 with TRBJ2-2; 9 bases fit TRBD1. Germline lookup yields CDR1 MNHEY and CDR2 SMNVEV (reference sequence). There are 14 residues in the CDR3. V shed 2 bases and J 9 bases; nucleotides not matched to a gene: 4. CDR3: CASSLETGGRELFF. The CDR3 DNA follows: TGTGCCAGCAGTTTAGAGACAGGGGGTAGGGAGCTGTTTTTT.